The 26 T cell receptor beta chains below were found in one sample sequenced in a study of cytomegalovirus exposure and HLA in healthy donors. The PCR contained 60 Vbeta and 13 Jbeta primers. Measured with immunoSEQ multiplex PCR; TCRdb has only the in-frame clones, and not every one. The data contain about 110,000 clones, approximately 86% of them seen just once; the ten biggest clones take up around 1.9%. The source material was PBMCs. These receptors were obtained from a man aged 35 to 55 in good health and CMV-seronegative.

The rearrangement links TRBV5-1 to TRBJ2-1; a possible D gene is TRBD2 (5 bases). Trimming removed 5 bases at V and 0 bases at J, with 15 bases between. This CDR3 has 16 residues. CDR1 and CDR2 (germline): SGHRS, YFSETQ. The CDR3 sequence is CASSMTGTSSYNEQFF. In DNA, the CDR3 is TGCGCCAGCAGTATGACTGGAACTAGCTCCTACAATGAGCAGTTCTTC.

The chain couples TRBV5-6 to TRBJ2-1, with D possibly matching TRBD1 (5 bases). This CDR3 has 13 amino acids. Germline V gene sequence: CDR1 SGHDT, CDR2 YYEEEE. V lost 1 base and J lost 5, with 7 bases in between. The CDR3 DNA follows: TGTGCCAGCAGCTTGAGCAGGGACAATGAGCAGTTCTTC. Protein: CASSLSRDNEQFF.

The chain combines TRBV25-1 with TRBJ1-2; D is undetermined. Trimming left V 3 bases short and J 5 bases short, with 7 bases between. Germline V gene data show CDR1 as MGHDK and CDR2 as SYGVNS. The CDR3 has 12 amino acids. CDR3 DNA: TGTGCCAGCAGTGACAGCGTATATGGCTACACCTTC. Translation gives CASSDSVYGYTF.

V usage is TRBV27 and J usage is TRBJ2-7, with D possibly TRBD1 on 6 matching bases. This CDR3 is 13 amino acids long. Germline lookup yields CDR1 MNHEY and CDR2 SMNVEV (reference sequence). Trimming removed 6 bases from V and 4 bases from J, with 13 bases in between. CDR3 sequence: CASRSTGNYEQYF. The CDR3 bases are TGTGCCAGCAGATCGACAGGTAATTACGAGCAGTACTTC.

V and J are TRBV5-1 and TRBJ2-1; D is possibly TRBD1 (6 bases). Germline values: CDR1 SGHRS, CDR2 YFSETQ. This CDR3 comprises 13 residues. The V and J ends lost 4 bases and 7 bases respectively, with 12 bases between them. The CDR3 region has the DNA TGCGCCAGCAGCCCGACAGGTTGGAATGAGCAGTTCTTC. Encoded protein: CASSPTGWNEQFF.

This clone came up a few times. CDR3 protein: CASSQGRFWSSSEAFF. In DNA form, the CDR3 reads TGCGCCAGCAGCCAAGGGAGGTTTTGGAGTAGTTCTGAAGCTTTCTTT. The chain joins TRBV4-3 to TRBJ1-1; D not resolved. Germline V gives CDR1 LGHNA, CDR2 YSLEER. This CDR3 contains 16 residues. Deletions cut 1 base from V and 6 bases from J, with 18 bases between.

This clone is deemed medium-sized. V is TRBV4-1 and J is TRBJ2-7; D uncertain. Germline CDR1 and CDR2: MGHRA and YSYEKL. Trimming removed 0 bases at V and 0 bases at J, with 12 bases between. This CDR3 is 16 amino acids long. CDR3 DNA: TGCGCCAGCAGCCAAGAAGTAGCTGCCTACTCCTACGAGCAGTACTTC. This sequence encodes CASSQEVAAYSYEQYF.

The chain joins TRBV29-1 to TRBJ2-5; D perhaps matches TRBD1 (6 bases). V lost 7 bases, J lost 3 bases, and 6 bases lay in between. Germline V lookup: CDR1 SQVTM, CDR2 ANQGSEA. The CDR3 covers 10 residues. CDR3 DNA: TGCAGCGCAGGGGAAGAGACCCAGTACTTC. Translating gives CSAGEETQYF.

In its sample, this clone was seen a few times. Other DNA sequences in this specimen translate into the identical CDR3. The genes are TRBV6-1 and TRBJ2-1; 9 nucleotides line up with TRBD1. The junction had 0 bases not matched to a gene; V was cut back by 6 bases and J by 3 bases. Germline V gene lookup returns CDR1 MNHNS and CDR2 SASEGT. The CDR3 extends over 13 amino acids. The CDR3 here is CASRGQGYNEQFF. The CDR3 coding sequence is TGTGCCAGCAGGGGACAGGGCTACAATGAGCAGTTCTTC.

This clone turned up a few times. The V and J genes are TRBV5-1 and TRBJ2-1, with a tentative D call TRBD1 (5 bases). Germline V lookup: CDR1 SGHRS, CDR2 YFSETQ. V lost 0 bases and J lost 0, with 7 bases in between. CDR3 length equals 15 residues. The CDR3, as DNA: TGCGCCAGCAGCTTGGCTACAGGCTCCTACAATGAGCAGTTCTTC. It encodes CASSLATGSYNEQFF.

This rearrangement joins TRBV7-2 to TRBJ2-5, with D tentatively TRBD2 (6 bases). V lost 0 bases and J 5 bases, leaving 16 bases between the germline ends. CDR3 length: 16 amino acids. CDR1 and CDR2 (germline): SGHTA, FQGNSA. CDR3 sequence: CASSLAGGGGVETQYF. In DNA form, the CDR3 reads TGTGCCAGCAGCTTAGCAGGTGGGGGAGGAGTTGAGACCCAGTACTTC.

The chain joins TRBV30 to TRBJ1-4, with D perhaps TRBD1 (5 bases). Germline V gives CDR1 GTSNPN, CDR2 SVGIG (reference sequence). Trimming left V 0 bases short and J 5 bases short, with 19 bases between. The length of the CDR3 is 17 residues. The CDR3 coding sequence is TGTGCCTGGAGTGTACAGGTTTCCGGACGCGCGAATGAAAAACTGTTTTTT. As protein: CAWSVQVSGRANEKLFF. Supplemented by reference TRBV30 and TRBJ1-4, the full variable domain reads SQTIHQWPATLVQPVGSPLSLECTVEGTSNPNLYWYRQAAGRGLQLLFYSVGIGQISSEVPQNLSASRPQDRQFILSSKKLLLSDSGFYLCAWSVQVSGRANEKLFFGSGTQLSVL.

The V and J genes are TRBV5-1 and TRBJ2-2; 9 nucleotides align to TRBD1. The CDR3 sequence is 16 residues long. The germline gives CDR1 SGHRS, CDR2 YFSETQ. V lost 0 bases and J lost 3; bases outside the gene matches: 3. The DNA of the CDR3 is TGCGCCAGCAGCTTGGGGGACAGGGCTTACACCGGGGAGCTGTTTTTT. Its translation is CASSLGDRAYTGELFF.

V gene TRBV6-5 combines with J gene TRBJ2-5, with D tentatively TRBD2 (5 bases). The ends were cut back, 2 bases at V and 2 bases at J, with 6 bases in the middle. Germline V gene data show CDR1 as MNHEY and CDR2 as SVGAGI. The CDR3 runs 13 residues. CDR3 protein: CASSYGLQETQYF. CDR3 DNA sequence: TGTGCCAGCAGTTACGGACTGCAAGAGACCCAGTACTTC.

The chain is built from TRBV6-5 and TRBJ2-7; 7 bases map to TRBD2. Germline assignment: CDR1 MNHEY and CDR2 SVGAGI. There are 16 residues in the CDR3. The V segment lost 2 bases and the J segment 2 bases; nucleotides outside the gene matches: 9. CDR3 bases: TGTGCCAGCAGTTACGACCCCCGTGGGAGGGCCTACGAGCAGTACTTC. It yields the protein CASSYDPRGRAYEQYF.

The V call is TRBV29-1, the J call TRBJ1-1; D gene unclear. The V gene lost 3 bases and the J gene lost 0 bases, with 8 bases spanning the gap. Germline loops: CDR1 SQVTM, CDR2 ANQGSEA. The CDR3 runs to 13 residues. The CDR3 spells CSVDKQMNTEAFF. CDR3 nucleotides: TGCAGCGTTGACAAGCAAATGAACACTGAAGCTTTCTTT.

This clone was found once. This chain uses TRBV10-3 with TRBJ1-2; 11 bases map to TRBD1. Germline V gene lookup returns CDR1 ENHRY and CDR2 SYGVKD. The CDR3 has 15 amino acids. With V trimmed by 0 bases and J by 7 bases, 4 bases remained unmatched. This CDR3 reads CAISESGQGASGYTF. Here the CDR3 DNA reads TGTGCCATCAGTGAGTCTGGACAGGGGGCATCTGGCTACACCTTC.

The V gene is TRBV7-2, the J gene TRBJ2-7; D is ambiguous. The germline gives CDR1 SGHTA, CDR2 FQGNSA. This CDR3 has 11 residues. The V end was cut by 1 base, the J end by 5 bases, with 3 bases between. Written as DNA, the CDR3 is TGTGCCAGCAGCTTAGTCGACGAGCAGTACTTC. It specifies CASSLVDEQYF.

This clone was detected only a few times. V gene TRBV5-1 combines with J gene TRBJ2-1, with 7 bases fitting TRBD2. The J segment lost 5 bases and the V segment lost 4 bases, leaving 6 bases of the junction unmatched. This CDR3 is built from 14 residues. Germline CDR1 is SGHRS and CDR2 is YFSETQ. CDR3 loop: CASSPGTTHNEQFF. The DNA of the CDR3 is TGCGCCAGCAGCCCCGGGACTACCCACAATGAGCAGTTCTTC. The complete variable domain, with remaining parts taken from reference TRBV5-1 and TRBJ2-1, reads KAGVTQTPRYLIKTRGQQVTLSCSPISGHRSVSWYQQTPGQGLQFLFEYFSETQRNKGNFPGRFSGRQFSNSRSEMNVSTLELGDSALYLCASSPGTTHNEQFFGPGTRLTVL.

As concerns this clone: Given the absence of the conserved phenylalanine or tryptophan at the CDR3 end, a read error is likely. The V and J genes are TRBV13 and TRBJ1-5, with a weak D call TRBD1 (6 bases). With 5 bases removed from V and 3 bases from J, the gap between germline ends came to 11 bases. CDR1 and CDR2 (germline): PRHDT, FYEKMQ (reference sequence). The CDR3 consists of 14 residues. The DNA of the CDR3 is TGTGCCAGCAGCCAGGGGCAGGTCAATCAGCCCCAGCATGTT. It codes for CASSQGQVNQPQHV.

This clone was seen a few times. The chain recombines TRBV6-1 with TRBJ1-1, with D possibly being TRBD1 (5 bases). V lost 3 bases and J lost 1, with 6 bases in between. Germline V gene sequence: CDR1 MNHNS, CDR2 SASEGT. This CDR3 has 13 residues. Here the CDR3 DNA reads TGTGCCAGCAGTGATCAGGGGAACACTGAAGCTTTCTTT. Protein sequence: CASSDQGNTEAFF.

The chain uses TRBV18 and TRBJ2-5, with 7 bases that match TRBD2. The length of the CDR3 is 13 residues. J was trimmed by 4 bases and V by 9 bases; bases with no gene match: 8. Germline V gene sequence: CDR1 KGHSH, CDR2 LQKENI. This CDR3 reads CASHRGDGETQYF. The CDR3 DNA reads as TGTGCCAGTCACCGGGGGGACGGAGAGACCCAGTACTTC.

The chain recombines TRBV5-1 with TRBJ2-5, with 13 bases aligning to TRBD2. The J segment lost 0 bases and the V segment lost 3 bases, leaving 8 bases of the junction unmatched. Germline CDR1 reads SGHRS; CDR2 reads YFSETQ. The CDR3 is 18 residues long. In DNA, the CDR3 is TGCGCCAGCAGCTCCGGGACTAGCGGGGCCTCGTACCAAGAGACCCAGTACTTC. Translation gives CASSSGTSGASYQETQYF. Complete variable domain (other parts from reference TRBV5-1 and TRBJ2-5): KAGVTQTPRYLIKTRGQQVTLSCSPISGHRSVSWYQQTPGQGLQFLFEYFSETQRNKGNFPGRFSGRQFSNSRSEMNVSTLELGDSALYLCASSSGTSGASYQETQYFGPGTRLLVL.

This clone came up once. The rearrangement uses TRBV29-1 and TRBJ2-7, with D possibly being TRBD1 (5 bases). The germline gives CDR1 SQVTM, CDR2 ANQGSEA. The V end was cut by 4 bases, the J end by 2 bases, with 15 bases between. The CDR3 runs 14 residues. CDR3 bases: TGCAGCGTTGTGGTAGGGGCCCTCGCCTACGAGCAGTACTTC. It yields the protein CSVVVGALAYEQYF.

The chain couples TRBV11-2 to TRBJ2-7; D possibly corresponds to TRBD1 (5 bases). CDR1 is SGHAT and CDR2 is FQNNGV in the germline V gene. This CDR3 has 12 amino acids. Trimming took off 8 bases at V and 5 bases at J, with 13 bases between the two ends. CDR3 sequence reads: CASRPQGHEQYF. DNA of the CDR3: TGTGCCAGCCGTCCTCAGGGCCACGAGCAGTACTTC.

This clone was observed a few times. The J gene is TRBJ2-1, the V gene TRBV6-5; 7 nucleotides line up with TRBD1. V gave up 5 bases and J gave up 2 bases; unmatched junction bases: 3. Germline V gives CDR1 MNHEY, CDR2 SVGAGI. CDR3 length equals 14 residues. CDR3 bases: TGTGCCAGCAGTCGGGACAGTACCTACAATGAGCAGTTCTTC. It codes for CASSRDSTYNEQFF.